This paragraph covers one T cell receptor beta chain sequence. The antigen is unknown. Other DNA sequences in this sample translate to the same CDR3. Sequencing was performed with immunoSEQ multiplex PCR; in TCRdb, only in-frame clones are kept and a portion is missing. The data contain tens of thousands of clones, about 91% of them seen just once; the ten biggest clones take up roughly 15%. The data originate from a study of T cells in localized non-small cell lung cancer. General study findings and limits: Adjacent lung held a median roughly 60 of the top 100 tumor clones. The greatest T cell clonality was found in uninvolved adjacent lung (higher than in tumor). Prolonged overall survival went with higher T cell density in the blood.

This CDR3 is 16 amino acids long. The V end was cut by 3 bases, the J end by 4 bases, with 16 bases between. Germline CDR1 and CDR2: SGHRS and YFSETQ. The sequence derives from a man between 35 and 75 years old with stage I squamous cell lung carcinoma. The input for sequencing was peripheral blood, taken before any cancer treatment. The J gene is TRBJ2-2, the V gene TRBV5-1; D may be TRBD1 (5 bases). In DNA form, the CDR3 reads TGCGCCAGCAGCTCCGACCCGACAGACCTCACCGGGGAGCTGTTTTTT. As protein: CASSSDPTDLTGELFF.